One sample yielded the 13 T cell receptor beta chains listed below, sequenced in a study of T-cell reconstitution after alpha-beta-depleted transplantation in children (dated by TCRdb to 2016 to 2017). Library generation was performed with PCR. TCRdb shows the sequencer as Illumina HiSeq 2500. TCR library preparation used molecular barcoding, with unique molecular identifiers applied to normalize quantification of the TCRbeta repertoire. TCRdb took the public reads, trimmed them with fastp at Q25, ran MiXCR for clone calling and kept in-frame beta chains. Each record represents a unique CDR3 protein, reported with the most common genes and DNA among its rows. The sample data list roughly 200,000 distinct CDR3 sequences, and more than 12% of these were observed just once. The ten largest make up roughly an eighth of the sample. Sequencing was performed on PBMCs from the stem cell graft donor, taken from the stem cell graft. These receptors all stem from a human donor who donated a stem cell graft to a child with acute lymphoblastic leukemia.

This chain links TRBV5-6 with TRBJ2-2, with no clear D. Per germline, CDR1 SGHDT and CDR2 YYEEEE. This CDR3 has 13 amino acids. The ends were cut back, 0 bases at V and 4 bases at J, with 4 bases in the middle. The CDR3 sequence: CASSLEFTGELFF. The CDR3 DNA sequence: TGTGCCAGCAGCTTGGAGTTCACCGGGGAGCTGTTTTTT.

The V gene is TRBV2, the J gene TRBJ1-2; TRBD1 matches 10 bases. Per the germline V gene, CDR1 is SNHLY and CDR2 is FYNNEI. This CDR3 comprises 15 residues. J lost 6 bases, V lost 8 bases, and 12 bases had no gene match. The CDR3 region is CASGLPRDRGHGYTF. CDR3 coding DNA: TGTGCCAGCGGCCTTCCCCGCGACAGGGGGCATGGCTACACCTTC.

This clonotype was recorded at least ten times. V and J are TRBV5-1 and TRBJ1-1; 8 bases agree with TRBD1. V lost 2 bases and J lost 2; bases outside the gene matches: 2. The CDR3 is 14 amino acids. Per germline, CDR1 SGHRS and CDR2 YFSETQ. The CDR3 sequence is CASSFDRGNTEAFF. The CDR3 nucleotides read TGCGCCAGCAGCTTCGACAGGGGAAACACTGAAGCTTTCTTT. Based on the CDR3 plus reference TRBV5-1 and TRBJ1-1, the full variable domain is KAGVTQTPRYLIKTRGQQVTLSCSPISGHRSVSWYQQTPGQGLQFLFEYFSETQRNKGNFPGRFSGRQFSNSRSEMNVSTLELGDSALYLCASSFDRGNTEAFFGQGTRLTVV.

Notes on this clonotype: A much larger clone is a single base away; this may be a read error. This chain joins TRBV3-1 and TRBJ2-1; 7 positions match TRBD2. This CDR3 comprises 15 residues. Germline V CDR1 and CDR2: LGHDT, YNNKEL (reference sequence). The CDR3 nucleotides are TGTGCCAGCAGCCGGGACTACCTAGGCTACAATGAGCACTTCTTC. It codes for CASSRDYLGYNEHFF.

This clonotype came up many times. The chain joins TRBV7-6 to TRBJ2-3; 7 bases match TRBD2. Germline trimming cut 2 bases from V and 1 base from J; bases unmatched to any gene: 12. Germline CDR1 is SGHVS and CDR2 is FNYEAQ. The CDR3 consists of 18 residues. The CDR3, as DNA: TGTGCCAGCAGCTTATTGTGGCAAGGACTAGGCGGCACAGATACGCAGTATTTT. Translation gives CASSLLWQGLGGTDTQYF.

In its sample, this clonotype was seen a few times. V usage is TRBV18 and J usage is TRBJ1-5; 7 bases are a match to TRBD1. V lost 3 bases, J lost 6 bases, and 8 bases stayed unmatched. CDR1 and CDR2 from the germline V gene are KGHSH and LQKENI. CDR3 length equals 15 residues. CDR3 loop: CASSPSTGRGQPQHF. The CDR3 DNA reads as TGTGCCAGCTCACCTTCGACAGGGAGGGGTCAGCCCCAGCATTTT.

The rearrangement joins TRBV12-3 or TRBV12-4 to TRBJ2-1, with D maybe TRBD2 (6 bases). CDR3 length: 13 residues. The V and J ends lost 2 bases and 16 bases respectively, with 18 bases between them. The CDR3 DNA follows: TGTGCCAGCAGTTTAAGTTTGCGGGGAAGGGGATTCTTC. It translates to CASSLSLRGRGFF.

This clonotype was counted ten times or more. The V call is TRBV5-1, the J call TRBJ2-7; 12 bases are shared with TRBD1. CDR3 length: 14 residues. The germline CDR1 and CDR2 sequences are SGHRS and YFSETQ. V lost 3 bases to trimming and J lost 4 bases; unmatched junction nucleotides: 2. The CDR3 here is CASSWGQGAYEQYF. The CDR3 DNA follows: TGCGCCAGCAGCTGGGGACAGGGGGCTTACGAGCAGTACTTC.

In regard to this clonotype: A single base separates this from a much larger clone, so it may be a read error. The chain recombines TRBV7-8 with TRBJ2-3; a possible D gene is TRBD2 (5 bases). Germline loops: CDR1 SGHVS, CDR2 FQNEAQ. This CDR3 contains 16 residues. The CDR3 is CASSQTGKPDTATQYF. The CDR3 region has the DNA TGTGCCAGCAGTCAAACCGGGAAGCCCGACACAGCTACGCAGTATTTT.

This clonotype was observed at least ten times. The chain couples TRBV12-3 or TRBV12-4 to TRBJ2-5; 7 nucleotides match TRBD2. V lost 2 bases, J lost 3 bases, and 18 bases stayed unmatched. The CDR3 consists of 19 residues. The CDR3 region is CASSLPGLAELRREETQYF. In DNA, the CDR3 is TGTGCCAGCAGTTTACCCGGCCTAGCGGAGCTGCGAAGAGAAGAGACCCAGTACTTC.

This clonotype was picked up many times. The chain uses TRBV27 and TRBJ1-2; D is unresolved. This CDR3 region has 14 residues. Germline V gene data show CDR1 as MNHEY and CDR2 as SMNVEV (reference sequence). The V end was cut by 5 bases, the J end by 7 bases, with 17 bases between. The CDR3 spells CASSTQLGGLGYTF. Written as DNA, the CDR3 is TGTGCCAGCAGTACCCAACTAGGAGGGCTTGGCTACACCTTC.

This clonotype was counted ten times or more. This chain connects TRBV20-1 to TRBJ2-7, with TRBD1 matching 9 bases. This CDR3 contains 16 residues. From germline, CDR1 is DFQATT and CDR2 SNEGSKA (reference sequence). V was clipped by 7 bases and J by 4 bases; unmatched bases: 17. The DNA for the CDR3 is TGCAGTGGACAGATAATAGGGAGACAGGGGGTTTACGAGCAGTACTTC. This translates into CSGQIIGRQGVYEQYF.

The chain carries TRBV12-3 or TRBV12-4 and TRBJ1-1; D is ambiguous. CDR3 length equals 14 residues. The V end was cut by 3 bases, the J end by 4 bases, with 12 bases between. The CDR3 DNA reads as TGTGCCAGCAGTTTCACCGGGAGCGGCACTGAAGCTTTCTTT. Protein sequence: CASSFTGSGTEAFF.